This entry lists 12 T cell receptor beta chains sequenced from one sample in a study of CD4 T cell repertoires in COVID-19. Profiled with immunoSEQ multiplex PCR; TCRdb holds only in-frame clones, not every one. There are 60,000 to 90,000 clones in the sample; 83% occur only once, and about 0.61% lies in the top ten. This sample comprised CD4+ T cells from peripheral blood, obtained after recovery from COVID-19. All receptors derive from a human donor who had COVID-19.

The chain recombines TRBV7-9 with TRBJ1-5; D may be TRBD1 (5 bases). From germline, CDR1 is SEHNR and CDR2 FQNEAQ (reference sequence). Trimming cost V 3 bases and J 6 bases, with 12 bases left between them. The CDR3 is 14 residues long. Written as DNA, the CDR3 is TGTGCCAGCAGCTTGAGTCAGGGAGGTCAGCCCCAGCATTTT. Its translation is CASSLSQGGQPQHF.

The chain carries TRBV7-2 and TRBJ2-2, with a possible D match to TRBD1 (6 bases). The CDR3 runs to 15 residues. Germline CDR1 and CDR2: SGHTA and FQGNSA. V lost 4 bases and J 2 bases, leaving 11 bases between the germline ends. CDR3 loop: CASSSPTGNTGELFF. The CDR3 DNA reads TGTGCCAGCAGCTCCCCGACAGGAAACACCGGGGAGCTGTTTTTT.

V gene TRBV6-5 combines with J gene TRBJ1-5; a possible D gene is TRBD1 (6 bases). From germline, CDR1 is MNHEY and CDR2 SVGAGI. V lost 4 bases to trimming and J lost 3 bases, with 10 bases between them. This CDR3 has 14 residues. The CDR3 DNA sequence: TGTGCCAGCAGTTCGGGGGCCTTCAATCAGCCCCAGCATTTT. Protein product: CASSSGAFNQPQHF.

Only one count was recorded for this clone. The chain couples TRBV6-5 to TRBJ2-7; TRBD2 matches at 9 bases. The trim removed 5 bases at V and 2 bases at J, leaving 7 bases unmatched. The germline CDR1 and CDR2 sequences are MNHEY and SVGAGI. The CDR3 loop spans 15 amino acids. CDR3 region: CASSTLAGRTYEQYF. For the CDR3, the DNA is TGTGCCAGCAGTACCCTAGCGGGACGGACCTACGAGCAGTACTTC.

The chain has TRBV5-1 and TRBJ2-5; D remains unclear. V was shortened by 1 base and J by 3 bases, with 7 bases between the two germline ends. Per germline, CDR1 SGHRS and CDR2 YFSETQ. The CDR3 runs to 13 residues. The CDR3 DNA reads TGCGCCAGCAGCTTGTACGAGAAAGAGACCCAGTACTTC. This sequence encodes CASSLYEKETQYF.

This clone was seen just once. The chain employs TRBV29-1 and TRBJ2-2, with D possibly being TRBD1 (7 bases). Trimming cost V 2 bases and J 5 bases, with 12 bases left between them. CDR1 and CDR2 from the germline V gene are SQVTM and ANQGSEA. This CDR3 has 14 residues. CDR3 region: CSVEWRGQTGELFF. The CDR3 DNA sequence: TGCAGCGTTGAATGGAGGGGGCAAACCGGGGAGCTGTTTTTT.

Here the CDR3 reads CASSQQGNTQYF. The CDR3 nucleotides read TGTGCCAGTAGCCAACAGGGCAATACGCAGTATTTT. The J gene is TRBJ2-3, the V gene TRBV19, with D tentatively TRBD1 (6 bases). This CDR3 has 12 amino acids. CDR1 and CDR2 from the germline V gene are LNHDA and SQIVND (reference sequence). V was cut by 6 bases and J by 7 bases, with 11 bases left in between.

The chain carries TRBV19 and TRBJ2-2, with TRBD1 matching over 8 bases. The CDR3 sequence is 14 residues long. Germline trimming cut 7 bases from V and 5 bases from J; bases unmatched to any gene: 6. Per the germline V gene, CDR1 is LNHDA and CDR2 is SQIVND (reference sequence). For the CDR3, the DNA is TGTGCCAGTATTCTAGGACAGGGTACCGGGGAGCTGTTTTTT. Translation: CASILGQGTGELFF.

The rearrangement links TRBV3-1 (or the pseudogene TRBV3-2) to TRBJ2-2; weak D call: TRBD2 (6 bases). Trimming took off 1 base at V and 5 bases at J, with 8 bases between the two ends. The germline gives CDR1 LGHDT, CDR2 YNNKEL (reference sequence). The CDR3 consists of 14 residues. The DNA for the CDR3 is TGTGCCAGCAGCCAAGGGCTAGCGACCGGGGAGCTGTTTTTT. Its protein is CASSQGLATGELFF.

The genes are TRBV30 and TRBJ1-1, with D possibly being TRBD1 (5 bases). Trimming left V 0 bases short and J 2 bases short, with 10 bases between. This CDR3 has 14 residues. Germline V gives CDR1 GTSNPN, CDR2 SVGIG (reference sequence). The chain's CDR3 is CAWSVGLGNTEAFF. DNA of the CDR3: TGTGCCTGGAGTGTGGGACTGGGCAACACTGAAGCTTTCTTT.

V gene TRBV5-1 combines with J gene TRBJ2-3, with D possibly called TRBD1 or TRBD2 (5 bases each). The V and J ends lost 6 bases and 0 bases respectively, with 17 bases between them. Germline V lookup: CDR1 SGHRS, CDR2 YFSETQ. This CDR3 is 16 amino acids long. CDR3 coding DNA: TGCGCCAGCAAATCTCAAGAGGGGCGGAGCACAGATACGCAGTATTTT. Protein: CASKSQEGRSTDTQYF.

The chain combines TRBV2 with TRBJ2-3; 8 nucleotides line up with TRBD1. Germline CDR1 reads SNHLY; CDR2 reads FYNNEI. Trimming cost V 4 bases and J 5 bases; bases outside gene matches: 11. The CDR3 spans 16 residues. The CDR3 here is CASSATGGIPGDTQYF. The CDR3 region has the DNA TGTGCCAGCAGTGCCACAGGGGGAATCCCTGGAGATACGCAGTATTTT.